This TCR beta chain is drawn from a study of molecular identifiers for immune sequencing clone quantification. The sample holds many counts of this clonotype. The antigen is unknown. This CDR3 is 11 amino acids long. Germline lookup yields CDR1 SGHNT and CDR2 YYREEE (reference sequence). Between the trimmed V and J ends, which lost 1 base and 5 bases, there was a span of 3 bases. Previously described methods with listed TCR primers produced the bulk TCR libraries. TCRdb passed the PCR reads through MiXCR, listing each CDR3 protein once. The table lists about 97,000 distinct CDR3 sequences, less than 25% of them singletons. Whole-study findings and limits: Over 99% of effector molecules, but under 1% in naive cells, were held by clones with more than 20 RNA copies.

The rearrangement links TRBV5-4 to TRBJ2-5; no definite D call. Sequenced: naive CD8+ T cells from blood, with Jurkat cell RNA spiked in. The subset: FACS-sorted CD8+CD4-CCR7+CD45RA+ naive T cells. The sequence was collected from a human donor in good health. Some libraries in this study had Jurkat cell RNA spiked in. CDR3 in amino acids: CASSLMETQYF. Here the CDR3 DNA reads TGTGCCAGCAGCTTGATGGAGACCCAGTACTTC. The variable domain in full, completed from reference TRBV5-4 and TRBJ2-5, reads ETGVTQSPTHLIKTRGQQVTLRCSSQSGHNTVSWYQQALGQGPQFIFQYYREEENGRGNFPPRFSGLQFPNYSSELNVNALELDDSALYLCASSLMETQYFGPGTRLLVL.